The next 28 T cell receptor beta chains were all read from a single sample in a study of T cells in Graves' hyperthyroidism and ophthalmopathy. Amplification targeted TCR beta CDR3 regions from RNA transcripts. Using the HTBI primer set, a first-round RT-PCR was run on the TCR CDR3. TCRdb used MiXCR to reprocess the multiplex PCR reads, holding one entry per CDR3 protein. Altogether hundreds of thousands of distinct CDR3 sequences are present, roughly 16% being singletons, with the ten largest covering 3% to 4%. Sequenced material: blood. Receptors were obtained from a middle-aged woman with Graves' ophthalmopathy.

This clonotype was recorded at least ten times. This sequence joins TRBV3-1 and TRBJ2-1; 8 bases map to TRBD2. Per the germline V gene, CDR1 is LGHDT and CDR2 is YNNKEL (reference sequence). J lost 7 bases, V lost 8 bases, and 13 bases had no gene match. The CDR3 is 15 residues long. The CDR3 loop is CASRDGGRKGNEQFF. As DNA, the CDR3 is TGTGCCAGCCGGGACGGCGGGAGGAAAGGGAATGAGCAGTTCTTC.

The V call is TRBV10-3, the J call TRBJ1-1; D remains unclear. The germline gives CDR1 ENHRY, CDR2 SYGVKD. The CDR3 extends over 14 amino acids. V lost 5 bases, J lost 5 bases, and 15 bases lay in between. The CDR3 DNA reads as TGTGCCATCAGTCCAGACGGGCGGGGTACTGAAGCTTTCTTT. Its protein is CAISPDGRGTEAFF.

This clonotype was seen a handful of times. The chain combines TRBV5-8 with TRBJ1-2; D may be TRBD1 (5 bases). The CDR3 totals 19 residues. Germline loops: CDR1 SGHTS, CDR2 YDEGEE. V shed 4 bases and J shed 5 bases, with 30 bases lying between them. The CDR3 loop reads CASSLTPLTGRSDEYGYTF. The CDR3 DNA follows: TGTGCCAGCAGCCTTACACCTCTTACGGGACGGTCCGACGAGTATGGCTACACCTTC.

The J gene is TRBJ1-4, the V gene TRBV2, with a tentative D call TRBD1 (5 bases). This CDR3 spans 15 amino acids. V was cut by 7 bases and J by 2 bases, with 14 bases left in between. CDR1 SNHLY and CDR2 FYNNEI come from the germline V gene. DNA of the CDR3: TGTGCCAGCAAGGGGCTCTTTTCCACTAATGAAAAACTGTTTTTT. This encodes CASKGLFSTNEKLFF.

The chain's CDR3 is CASSTGQGNTGELFF. CDR3 bases: TGTGCCAGCAGCACGGGACAGGGCAACACCGGGGAGCTGTTTTTT. The gene calls are TRBV7-2 and TRBJ2-2; 9 bases agree with TRBD1. Germline V gene data show CDR1 as SGHTA and CDR2 as FQGNSA. CDR3 length equals 15 residues. After removal of 5 bases from V and 2 bases from J, the junction contained 3 bases not matched to a gene.

V gene TRBV3-1 combines with J gene TRBJ2-7; 7 nucleotides line up with TRBD1. Germline V gives CDR1 LGHDT, CDR2 YNNKEL (reference sequence). V was clipped by 4 bases and J by 5 bases; unmatched bases: 8. This CDR3 is built from 14 residues. CDR3 bases: TGTGCCAGCAGCCGTCCCGACAGGGTCCACGAGCAGTACTTC. The encoded protein is CASSRPDRVHEQYF.

This clonotype has at least ten counts. The V and J genes are TRBV30 and TRBJ2-3; D not resolved. V was pared by 0 bases and J by 1 base, with 14 bases between. CDR1 and CDR2 (germline): GTSNPN, SVGIG (reference sequence). This CDR3 has 16 amino acids. The CDR3 DNA is TGTGCCTGGAGTGTACGGTGGGGAATTGGCACAGATACGCAGTATTTT. As protein: CAWSVRWGIGTDTQYF.

This clonotype was seen ten or more times. This rearrangement joins TRBV3-1 to TRBJ1-1; D unclear. In germline, CDR1 is LGHDT, CDR2 YNNKEL (reference sequence). The germline V and J ends were trimmed by 5 bases and 0 bases, with 7 bases remaining between them. There are 13 residues in the CDR3. The CDR3 coding sequence is TGTGCCAGCAGCAACAGCTTGAACACTGAAGCTTTCTTT. Translating gives CASSNSLNTEAFF. The variable domain in full, with the rest retrieved from reference TRBV3-1 and TRBJ1-1, is DTAVSQTPKYLVTQMGNDKSIKCEQNLGHDTMYWYKQDSKKFLKIMFSYNNKELIINETVPNRFSPKSPDKAHLNLHINSLELGDSAVYFCASSNSLNTEAFFGQGTRLTVV.

In its sample, this clonotype was seen many times. V and J are TRBV28 and TRBJ2-7; 7 nucleotides align to TRBD2. The CDR3 spans 16 residues. Germline CDR1 and CDR2: MDHEN and SYDVKM. V was clipped by 1 base and J by 3 bases; unmatched bases: 9. In nucleotides, the CDR3 is TGTGCCAGCAGTTTATACCCTCAGCAGCGGGGCTACGAGCAGTACTTC. This translates into CASSLYPQQRGYEQYF. Looking up the rest from reference TRBV28 and TRBJ2-7 gives the full variable domain: DVKVTQSSRYLVKRTGEKVFLECVQDMDHENMFWYRQDPGLGLRLIYFSYDVKMKEKGDIPEGYSVSREKKERFSLILESASTNQTSMYLCASSLYPQQRGYEQYFGPGTRLTVT.

This clonotype was observed a few times. This chain links TRBV10-3 with TRBJ2-3; D perhaps matches TRBD2 (6 bases). Trimming cost V 7 bases and J 3 bases, with 11 bases left between them. The CDR3 has 13 amino acids. Germline CDR1 is ENHRY and CDR2 is SYGVKD. CDR3 protein: CAIMGGSTDTQYF. For the CDR3, the DNA is TGTGCCATCATGGGGGGAAGTACAGATACGCAGTATTTT.

This clonotype was counted ten times or more. The rearrangement joins TRBV27 to TRBJ2-5, with a tentative D call TRBD2 (6 bases). Germline loops: CDR1 MNHEY, CDR2 SMNVEV (reference sequence). Deletions cut 8 bases from V and 4 bases from J, with 14 bases between. This CDR3 is 13 amino acids long. The CDR3 reads CASCDGGSETQYF. The CDR3 DNA reads as TGTGCCAGCTGCGATGGGGGGTCAGAGACCCAGTACTTC.

This clonotype was detected many times. This chain links TRBV4-2 with TRBJ1-1; D remains unclear. V was pared by 1 base and J by 1 base, with 4 bases between. Germline loops: CDR1 LGHNA, CDR2 YNFKEQ. The CDR3 sequence is 13 residues long. The CDR3 here is CASSQGKNTEAFF. Here the CDR3 DNA reads TGTGCCAGCAGCCAAGGTAAGAACACTGAAGCTTTCTTT.

The sample holds a few counts of this clonotype. This rearrangement joins TRBV20-1 to TRBJ1-5; D uncertain. The CDR3 is made up of 13 amino acids. The V gene's germline CDR1 is DFQATT and CDR2 SNEGSKA (reference sequence). Trimming took 3 bases from V and 6 from J, leaving 12 bases between them. CDR3 DNA sequence: TGCAGTGCTAGTGAAGGGAAGGGTCAGCCCCAGCATTTT. Translating gives CSASEGKGQPQHF.

This clonotype was counted many times. V gene TRBV7-2 combines with J gene TRBJ2-1, with TRBD1 as a possible D gene (5 bases). Germline V gene data show CDR1 as SGHTA and CDR2 as FQGNSA. This CDR3 is 12 amino acids long. V shed 5 bases and J shed 9 bases, with 11 bases lying between them. As DNA, the CDR3 is TGTGCCAGCAGCAGGAGTAGGGGTGAGCAGTTCTTC. It encodes CASSRSRGEQFF.

This clonotype was picked up a small number of times. With a much larger clone just one base away, this may be a read error. The chain links TRBV2 to TRBJ1-1, with D unclear. From germline, CDR1 is SNHLY and CDR2 FYNNEI. There are 13 residues in the CDR3. In DNA form, the CDR3 reads TGTACCAGCAGTGAAACGGAAGGCGGCAACCCTTTCTTT. Translating gives CTSSETEGGNPFF. Full variable domain (rest looked up from reference TRBV2 and TRBJ1-1): EPEVTQTPSHQVTQMGQEVILRCVPISNHLYFYWYRQILGQKVEFLVSFYNNEISEKSEIFDDQFSVERPDGSNFTLKIRSTKLEDSAMYFCTSSETEGGNPFFGQGTRLTVV.

The V call is TRBV7-3, the J call TRBJ1-3; TRBD1 might be the D (5 bases). Trimming took 5 bases from V and 0 from J, leaving 14 bases between them. Germline V gene data show CDR1 as SGHTA and CDR2 as FQGTGA. The CDR3 is 16 residues long. In nucleotides, the CDR3 is TGTGCCAGCAGCCTGACAGAATGGGACTCTGGAAACACCATATATTTT. Translating it yields CASSLTEWDSGNTIYF.

There are a few counts of this clonotype. The rearrangement joins TRBV3-1 to TRBJ2-1; 8 bases map to TRBD2. Trimming took 1 base from V and 9 from J; bases not matched to a gene: 17. The CDR3 runs to 18 residues. In germline, CDR1 is LGHDT, CDR2 YNNKEL (reference sequence). The CDR3: CASSQGTLAGGLGSEQFF. In DNA form, the CDR3 reads TGTGCCAGCAGCCAAGGGACCCTGGCGGGGGGCCTAGGTAGTGAGCAGTTCTTC.

This clonotype was detected ten times or more. The V and J genes are TRBV30 and TRBJ2-7; TRBD2 agrees at 7 bases. J was trimmed by 0 bases and V by 5 bases; bases with no gene match: 7. This CDR3 contains 14 residues. Germline V CDR1 and CDR2: GTSNPN, SVGIG (reference sequence). The CDR3, as DNA: TGTGCCTGGGGGGGTGGCGGGAGCTCCTACGAGCAGTACTTC. Its translation is CAWGGGGSSYEQYF.

The chain couples TRBV7-9 to TRBJ1-3; no clear D. The V and J ends lost 6 bases and 4 bases respectively, with 10 bases between them. This CDR3 contains 13 residues. Germline V gene sequence: CDR1 SEHNR, CDR2 FQNEAQ (reference sequence). As DNA, the CDR3 is TGTGCCAGCAGGCGAGAACCGGGAAACACCATATATTTT. Protein: CASRREPGNTIYF.

This clonotype was found many times. The J gene is TRBJ2-1, the V gene TRBV11-2; 9 nucleotides align to TRBD2. V lost 0 bases, J lost 0 bases, and 6 bases stayed unmatched. The CDR3 is 18 amino acids. Germline assignment: CDR1 SGHAT and CDR2 FQNNGV. The CDR3 DNA sequence: TGTGCCAGCAGCTTAGATCGCGGGGGGGGAGGCTCCTACAATGAGCAGTTCTTC. It specifies CASSLDRGGGGSYNEQFF.

This clonotype was detected ten times or more. The chain couples TRBV10-3 to TRBJ2-1; D is undetermined. Germline CDR1 reads ENHRY; CDR2 reads SYGVKD. CDR3 length: 15 amino acids. V lost 4 bases and J 4 bases, leaving 14 bases between the germline ends. The CDR3 is CAISAVVGDYNEQFF. For the CDR3, the DNA is TGTGCCATCAGTGCGGTGGTAGGCGATTACAATGAGCAGTTCTTC.

With regard to this clonotype: One base away lies a much larger clone, so this may be a sequencing read error. This rearrangement joins TRBV7-2 to TRBJ1-4, with D unresolved. V dropped 1 base and J dropped 1 base, with 13 bases sitting between them. The CDR3 loop spans 17 amino acids. CDR1 and CDR2 from the germline V gene are SGHTA and FQGNSA. CDR3 residues: CASSLGKGWGTNEKLFF. CDR3 in DNA: TGTGCCAGCAGCTTAGGGAAGGGATGGGGAACTAATGAAAAACTGTTTTTT.

The rearrangement uses TRBV5-8 and TRBJ1-1, with D possibly TRBD1 on 5 matching bases. The CDR3 sequence is 16 residues long. Germline V gives CDR1 SGHTS, CDR2 YDEGEE. V was shortened by 2 bases and J by 1 base, with 15 bases between the two germline ends. This CDR3 is CASSLIQEGPNTEAFF. The CDR3 nucleotides read TGTGCCAGCAGCTTAATCCAGGAGGGGCCGAACACTGAAGCTTTCTTT.

The chain couples TRBV7-6 to TRBJ1-1; no clear D gene. Germline CDR1 reads SGHVS; CDR2 reads FNYEAQ. CDR3 length: 14 amino acids. With 1 base removed from V and 4 bases from J, the gap between germline ends came to 10 bases. The DNA for the CDR3 is TGTGCCAGCAGCTTAGATCTTGCAGGCACTGAAGCTTTCTTT. The encoded protein is CASSLDLAGTEAFF.

This sequence joins TRBV30 and TRBJ2-5; D is possibly TRBD2 (6 bases). The CDR3 covers 16 residues. The V end was cut by 3 bases, the J end by 8 bases, with 25 bases between. CDR1 is GTSNPN and CDR2 is SVGIG in the germline V gene (reference sequence). The DNA for the CDR3 is TGTGCCTGGAGAGACCGAGCGGCCGGGGGAATGTATACCCAGTACTTC. Protein sequence: CAWRDRAAGGMYTQYF.

The chain uses TRBV5-8 and TRBJ1-1; possibly TRBD1 for D (6 bases). There are 15 residues in the CDR3. V dropped 1 base and J dropped 0 bases, with 10 bases sitting between them. Germline values: CDR1 SGHTS, CDR2 YDEGEE. The CDR3 is CASSLRGGLNTEAFF. The CDR3 DNA sequence: TGTGCCAGCAGCTTGAGGGGGGGCCTGAACACTGAAGCTTTCTTT.

This clonotype was counted between two and nine times. The chain is built from TRBV2 and TRBJ1-6; D gene unclear. The CDR3 is 14 amino acids. V lost 4 bases to trimming and J lost 7 bases, with 11 bases between them. Per germline, CDR1 SNHLY and CDR2 FYNNEI. CDR3 sequence: CASSAHSPNSPLHF. DNA for the CDR3: TGTGCCAGCAGTGCCCACAGTCCGAATTCACCCCTCCACTTT.

This clonotype has more than one count but fewer than ten. CDR3 DNA: TGTGCCAGCAGCTCTTCCCCGGGCTCGACTCTTACTAACTATGGCTACACCTTC. This encodes CASSSSPGSTLTNYGYTF. The J gene is TRBJ1-2, the V gene TRBV14; D uncertain. The germline gives CDR1 SGHDN, CDR2 FVKESK. V was pared by 5 bases and J by 0 bases, with 22 bases between. The CDR3 is made up of 18 amino acids.